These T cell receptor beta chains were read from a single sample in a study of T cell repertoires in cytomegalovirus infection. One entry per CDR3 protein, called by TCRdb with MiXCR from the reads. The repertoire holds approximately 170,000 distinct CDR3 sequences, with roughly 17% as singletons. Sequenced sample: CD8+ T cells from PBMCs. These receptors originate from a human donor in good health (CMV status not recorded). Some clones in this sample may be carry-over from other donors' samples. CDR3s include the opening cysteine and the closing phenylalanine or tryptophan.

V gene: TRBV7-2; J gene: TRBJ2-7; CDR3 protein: CASSPEGGGFIYEQYF
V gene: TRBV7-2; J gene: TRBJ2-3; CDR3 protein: CASSLGRDTQYF
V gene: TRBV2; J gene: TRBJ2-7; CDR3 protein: CASSDAYEQYF
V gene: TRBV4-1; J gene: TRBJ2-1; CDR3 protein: CASSQTGTAYNEQFF
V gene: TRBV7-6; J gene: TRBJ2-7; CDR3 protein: CASSLGQAGGKYEQYF
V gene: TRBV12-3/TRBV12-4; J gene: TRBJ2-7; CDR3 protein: CASSPTGQGYEQYF
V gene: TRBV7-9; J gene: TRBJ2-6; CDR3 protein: CASRHPDRGQIGANVLTF
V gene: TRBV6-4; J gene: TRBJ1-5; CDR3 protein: CASSPGTGTAQPQHF
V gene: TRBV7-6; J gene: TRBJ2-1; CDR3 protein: CASSLRLGAYNEQFF
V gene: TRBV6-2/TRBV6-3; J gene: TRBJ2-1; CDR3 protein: CASSQWTEANEQFF
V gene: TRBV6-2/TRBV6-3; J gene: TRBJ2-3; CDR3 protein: CASSYLGLAGLTQYF
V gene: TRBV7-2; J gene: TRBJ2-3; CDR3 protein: CASSPGTSGGPGRATQYF
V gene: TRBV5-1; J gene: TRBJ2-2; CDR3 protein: CASSGLGQTNTGELFF
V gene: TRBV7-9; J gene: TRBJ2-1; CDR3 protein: CASSFSPEYNEQFF
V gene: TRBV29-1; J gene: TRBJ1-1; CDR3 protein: CSVEPGADEAFF
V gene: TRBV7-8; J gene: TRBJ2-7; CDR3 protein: CASGTATEQYF
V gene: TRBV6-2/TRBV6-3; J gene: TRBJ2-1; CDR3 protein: CASSYVLHGDEQFF
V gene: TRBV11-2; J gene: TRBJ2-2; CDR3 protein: CASGDLTSGVNTGELFF
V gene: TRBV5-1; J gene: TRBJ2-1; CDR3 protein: CASSSDLAGARNEQFF
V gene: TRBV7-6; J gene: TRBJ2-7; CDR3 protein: CASSSGTDSYEQYF
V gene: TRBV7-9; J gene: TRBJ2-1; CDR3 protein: CASSRTAAGHNEQFF
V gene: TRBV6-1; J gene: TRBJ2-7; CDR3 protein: CASSPDDGFYEQHF
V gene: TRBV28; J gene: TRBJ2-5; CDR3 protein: CASSFASGKTQYF
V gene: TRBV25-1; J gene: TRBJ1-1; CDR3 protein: CASIPRGGTEAFF
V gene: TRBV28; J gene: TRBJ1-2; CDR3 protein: CASRPTGTDYGYTF
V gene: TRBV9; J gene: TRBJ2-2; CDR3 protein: CASRRQGPTGELFF
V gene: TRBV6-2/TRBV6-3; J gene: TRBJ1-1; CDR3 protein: CASSPGPLTEAFF
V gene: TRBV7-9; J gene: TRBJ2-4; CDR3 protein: CASSIRGPTKNIQYF
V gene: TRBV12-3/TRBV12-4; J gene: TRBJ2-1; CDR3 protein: CASSLRVASGRPWSNEQFF
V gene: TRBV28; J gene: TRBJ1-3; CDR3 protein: CASSIYKLTLRLSGNTIYF
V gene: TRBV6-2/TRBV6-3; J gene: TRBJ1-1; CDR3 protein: CASEEGLRVNTEAFF
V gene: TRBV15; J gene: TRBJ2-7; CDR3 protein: CATSKRDRAYEQYF
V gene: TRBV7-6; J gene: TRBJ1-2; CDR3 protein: CASSLSSTGGFYGYTF